This T cell receptor (beta chain) was captured by sequencing in a study of response to subunit inactivated influenza vaccine. Study results and limitations: Authors suggested seasonal influenza vaccinations each recruit few new T cells.

With 5 bases removed from V and 5 bases from J, the gap between germline ends came to 21 bases. This CDR3 has 16 residues. The V gene's germline CDR1 is MDHEN and CDR2 SYDVKM. One entry per CDR3 protein, called by TCRdb with MiXCR from the RT-PCR reads. The top ten clones hold roughly 10% of a sample with under 750,000 distinct CDR3 sequences, 10% to 15% of them seen once. The sample holds a few counts of this clonotype. Its cognate antigen is unknown. This material consisted of PBMCs from blood, taken on the day of vaccination. The TCR originated in a man aged 50-59 years who received an inactivated influenza vaccine. This chain joins TRBV28 and TRBJ1-2; D call uncertain. In DNA, the CDR3 is TGTGCCAGCAGTATATCCCCCCGGGGAGGAGAGTATGGCTACACCTTC. Translation: CASSISPRGGEYGYTF.